These T cell receptor beta chains were read from a single sample in a study of T cell changes during pregnancy in multiple sclerosis. Libraries were prepared by immunoSEQ multiplex PCR; TCRdb keeps only in-frame clonotypes and omits some of them. The sample has some 110,000 clones, around nine tenths seen once. Sequenced material: peripheral blood, taken in the third trimester of pregnancy. These TCRs come from a female donor with multiple sclerosis, enrolled in a pregnancy study. CDR3s include the opening cysteine and the closing phenylalanine or tryptophan.

v_call: TRBV19
cdr3_aa: CASRATGTSNYGYTF

v_call: TRBV11-2
cdr3_aa: CASSLERNTEAFF

v_call: TRBV7-9
cdr3_aa: CASSLASETQYF

v_call: TRBV19
cdr3_aa: CASSIDLGSFVYNEQFF

v_call: TRBV5-1
cdr3_aa: CASSFITVSSGANVLTF

v_call: TRBV4-1
cdr3_aa: CASSQVGTVNQPQHF

v_call: TRBV18
cdr3_aa: CASSPPVLEGAQYF

v_call: TRBV4-1
cdr3_aa: CASSQPGTGYRQPQHF

v_call: TRBV27
cdr3_aa: CASSFLSGAGELFF

v_call: TRBV19
cdr3_aa: CASSPHSLSMYTEAFF

v_call: TRBV5-1
cdr3_aa: CASSIRTGRDTEAFF

v_call: TRBV5-1
cdr3_aa: CASSLEATGITDTQYF

v_call: TRBV5-1
cdr3_aa: CASSSGLGRLDEQFF

v_call: TRBV19
cdr3_aa: CASTGTPNTGELFF

v_call: TRBV29-1
cdr3_aa: CSVQTDTPYGYTF

v_call: TRBV6-1
cdr3_aa: CASSERDTLYEQYF

v_call: TRBV7-8
cdr3_aa: CASSFLGRSNGYTF

v_call: TRBV21-1
cdr3_aa: CASSKPGGKAFNQPQHF

v_call: TRBV15
cdr3_aa: CATSRGQGVSSYEQYF

v_call: TRBV9
cdr3_aa: CASSVEGDYTDTQYF

v_call: TRBV6-5
cdr3_aa: CASSPSRLTDTQYF

v_call: TRBV7-3
cdr3_aa: CASSLLTNTEAFF

v_call: TRBV7-3
cdr3_aa: CASSLLARPNTGELFF

v_call: TRBV6-1
cdr3_aa: CASSSGYDYGYTF

v_call: TRBV19
cdr3_aa: CASSLDRAAGQYF

v_call: TRBV27
cdr3_aa: CASREGLAGSGAKNIQYF

v_call: TRBV7-3
cdr3_aa: CASSQKPPDRGDEAFF

v_call: TRBV4-2
cdr3_aa: CASSQVLAGGGEETQYF

v_call: TRBV30
cdr3_aa: CAWSKGQWGFSGNTIYF

v_call: TRBV2
cdr3_aa: CASSSQLAGTNIQYF

v_call: TRBV2
cdr3_aa: CASSARGMKLNQPQHF

v_call: TRBV14
cdr3_aa: CASSHRYTGELFF

v_call: TRBV19
cdr3_aa: CASSIGDTNQPQHF

v_call: TRBV11-2
cdr3_aa: CASSFDRGPTDTQYF

v_call: TRBV27
cdr3_aa: CASSLLDRGYSNQPQHF

v_call: TRBV9
cdr3_aa: CASSVGGVNYEQYF

v_call: TRBV30
cdr3_aa: CAWNSDRDEQYF

v_call: TRBV18
cdr3_aa: CASSLSTGSYNEQFF

v_call: TRBV9
cdr3_aa: CASSERTANEQFF

v_call: TRBV5-6
cdr3_aa: CASSFGPWQVYNEQFF

v_call: TRBV15
cdr3_aa: CATSRTRTEGGYTF

v_call: TRBV2
cdr3_aa: CASSVNTYREGGPYEQYF

v_call: TRBV9
cdr3_aa: CASGLWSSGSGGTYNEQFF